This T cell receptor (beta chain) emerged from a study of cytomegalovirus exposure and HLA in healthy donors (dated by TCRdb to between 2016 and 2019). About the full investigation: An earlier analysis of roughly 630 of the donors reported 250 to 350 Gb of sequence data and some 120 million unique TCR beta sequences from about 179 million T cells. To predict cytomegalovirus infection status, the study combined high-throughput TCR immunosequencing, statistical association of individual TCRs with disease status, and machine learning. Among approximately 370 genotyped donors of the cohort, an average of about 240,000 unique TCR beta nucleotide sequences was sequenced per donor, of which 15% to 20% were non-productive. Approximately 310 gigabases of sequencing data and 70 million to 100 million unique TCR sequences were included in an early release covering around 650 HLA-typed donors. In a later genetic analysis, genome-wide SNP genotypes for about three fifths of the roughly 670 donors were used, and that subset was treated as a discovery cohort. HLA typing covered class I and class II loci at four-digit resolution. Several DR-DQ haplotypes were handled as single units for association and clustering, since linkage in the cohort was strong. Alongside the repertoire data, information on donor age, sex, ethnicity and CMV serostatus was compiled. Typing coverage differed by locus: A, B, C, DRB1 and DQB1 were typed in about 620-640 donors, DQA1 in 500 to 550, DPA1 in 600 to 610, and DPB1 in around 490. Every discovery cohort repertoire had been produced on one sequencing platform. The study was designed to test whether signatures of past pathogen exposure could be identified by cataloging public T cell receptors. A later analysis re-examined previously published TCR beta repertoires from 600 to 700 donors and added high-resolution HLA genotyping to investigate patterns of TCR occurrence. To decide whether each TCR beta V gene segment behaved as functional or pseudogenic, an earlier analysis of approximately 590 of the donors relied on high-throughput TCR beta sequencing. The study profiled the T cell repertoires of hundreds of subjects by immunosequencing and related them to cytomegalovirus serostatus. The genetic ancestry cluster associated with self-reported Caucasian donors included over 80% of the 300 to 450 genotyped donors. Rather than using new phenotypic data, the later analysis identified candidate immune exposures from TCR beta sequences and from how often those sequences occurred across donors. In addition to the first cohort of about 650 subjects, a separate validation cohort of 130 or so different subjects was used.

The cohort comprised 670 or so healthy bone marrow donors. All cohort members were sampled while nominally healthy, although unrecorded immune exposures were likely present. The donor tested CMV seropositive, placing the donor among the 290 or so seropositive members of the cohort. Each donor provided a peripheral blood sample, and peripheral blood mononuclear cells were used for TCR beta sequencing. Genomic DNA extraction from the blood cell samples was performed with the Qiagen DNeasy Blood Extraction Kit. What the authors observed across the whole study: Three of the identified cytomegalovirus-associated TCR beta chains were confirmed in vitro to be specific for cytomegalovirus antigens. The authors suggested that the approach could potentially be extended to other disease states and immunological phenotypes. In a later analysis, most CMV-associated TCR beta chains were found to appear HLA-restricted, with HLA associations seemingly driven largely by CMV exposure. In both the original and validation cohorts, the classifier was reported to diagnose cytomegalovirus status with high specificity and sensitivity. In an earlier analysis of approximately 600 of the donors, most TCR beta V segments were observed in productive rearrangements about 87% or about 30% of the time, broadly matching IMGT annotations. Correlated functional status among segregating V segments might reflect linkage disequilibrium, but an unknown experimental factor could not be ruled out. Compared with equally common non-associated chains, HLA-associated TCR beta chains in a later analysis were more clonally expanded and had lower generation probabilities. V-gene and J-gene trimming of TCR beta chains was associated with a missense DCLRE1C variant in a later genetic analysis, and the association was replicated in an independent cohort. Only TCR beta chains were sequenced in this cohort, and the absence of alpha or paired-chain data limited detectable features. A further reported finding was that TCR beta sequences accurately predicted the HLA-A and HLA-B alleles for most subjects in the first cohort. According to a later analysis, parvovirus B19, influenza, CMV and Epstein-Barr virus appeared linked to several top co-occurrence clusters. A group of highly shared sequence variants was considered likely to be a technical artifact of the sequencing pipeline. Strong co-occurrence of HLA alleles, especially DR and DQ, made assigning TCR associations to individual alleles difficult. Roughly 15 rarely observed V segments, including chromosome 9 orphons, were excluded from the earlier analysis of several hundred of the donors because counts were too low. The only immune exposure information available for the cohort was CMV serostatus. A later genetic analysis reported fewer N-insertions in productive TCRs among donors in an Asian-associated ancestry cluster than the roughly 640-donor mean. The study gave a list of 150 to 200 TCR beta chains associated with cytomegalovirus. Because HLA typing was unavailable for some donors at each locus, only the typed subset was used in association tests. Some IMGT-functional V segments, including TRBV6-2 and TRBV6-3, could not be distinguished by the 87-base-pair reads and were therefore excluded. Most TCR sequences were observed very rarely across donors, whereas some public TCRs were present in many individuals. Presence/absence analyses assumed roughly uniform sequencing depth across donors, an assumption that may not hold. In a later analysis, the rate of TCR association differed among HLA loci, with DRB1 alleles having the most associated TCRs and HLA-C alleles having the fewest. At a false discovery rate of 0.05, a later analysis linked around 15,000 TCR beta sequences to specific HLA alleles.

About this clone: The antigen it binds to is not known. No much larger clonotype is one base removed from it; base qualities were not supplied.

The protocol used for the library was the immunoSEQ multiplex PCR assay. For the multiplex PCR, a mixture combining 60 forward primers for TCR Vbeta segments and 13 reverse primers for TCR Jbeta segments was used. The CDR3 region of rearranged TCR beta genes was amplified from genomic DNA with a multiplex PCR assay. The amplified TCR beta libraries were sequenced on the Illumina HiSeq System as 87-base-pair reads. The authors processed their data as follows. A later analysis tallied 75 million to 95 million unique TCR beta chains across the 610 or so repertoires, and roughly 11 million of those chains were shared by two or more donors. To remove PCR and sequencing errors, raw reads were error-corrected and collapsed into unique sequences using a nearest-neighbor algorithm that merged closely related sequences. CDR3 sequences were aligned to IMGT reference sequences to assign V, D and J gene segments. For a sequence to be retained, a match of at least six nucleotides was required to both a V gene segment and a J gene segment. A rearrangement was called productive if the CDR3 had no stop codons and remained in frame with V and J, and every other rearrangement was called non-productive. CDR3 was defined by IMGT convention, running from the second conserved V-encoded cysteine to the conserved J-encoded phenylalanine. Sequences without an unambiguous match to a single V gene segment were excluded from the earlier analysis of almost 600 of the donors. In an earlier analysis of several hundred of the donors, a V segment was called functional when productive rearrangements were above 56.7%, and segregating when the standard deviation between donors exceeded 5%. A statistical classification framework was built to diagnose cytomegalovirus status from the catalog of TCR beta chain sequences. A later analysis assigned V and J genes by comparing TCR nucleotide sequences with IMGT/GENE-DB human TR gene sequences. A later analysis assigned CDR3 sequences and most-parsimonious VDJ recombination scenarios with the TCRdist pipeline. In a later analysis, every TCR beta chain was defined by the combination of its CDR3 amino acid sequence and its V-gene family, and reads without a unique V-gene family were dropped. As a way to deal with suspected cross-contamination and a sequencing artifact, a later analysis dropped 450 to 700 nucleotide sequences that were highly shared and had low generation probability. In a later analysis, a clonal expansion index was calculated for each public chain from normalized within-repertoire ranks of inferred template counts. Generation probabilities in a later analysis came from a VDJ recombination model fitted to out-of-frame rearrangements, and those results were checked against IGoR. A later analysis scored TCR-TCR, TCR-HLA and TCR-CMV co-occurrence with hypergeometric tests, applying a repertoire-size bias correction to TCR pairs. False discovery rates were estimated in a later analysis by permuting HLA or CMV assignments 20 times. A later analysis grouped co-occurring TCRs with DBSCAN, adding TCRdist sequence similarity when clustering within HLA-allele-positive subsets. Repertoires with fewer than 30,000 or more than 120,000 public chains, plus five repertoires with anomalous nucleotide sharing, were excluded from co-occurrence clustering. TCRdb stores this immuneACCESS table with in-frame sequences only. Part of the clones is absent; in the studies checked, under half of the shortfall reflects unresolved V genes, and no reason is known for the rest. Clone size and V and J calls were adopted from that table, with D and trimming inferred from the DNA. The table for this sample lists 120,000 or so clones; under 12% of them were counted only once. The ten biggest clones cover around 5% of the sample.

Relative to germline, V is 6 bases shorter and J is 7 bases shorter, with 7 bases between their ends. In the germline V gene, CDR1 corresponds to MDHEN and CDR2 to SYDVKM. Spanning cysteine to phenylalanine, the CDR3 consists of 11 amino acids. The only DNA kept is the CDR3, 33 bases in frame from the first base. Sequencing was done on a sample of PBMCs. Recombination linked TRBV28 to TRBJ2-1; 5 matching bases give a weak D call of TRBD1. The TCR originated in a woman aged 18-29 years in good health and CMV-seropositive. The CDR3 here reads CASRGRNEQFF. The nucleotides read TGTGCCAGCAGGGGGCGAAATGAGCAGTTCTTC.